The 18 T cell receptor beta chains below all came from one sample that was sequenced in a study of T cells in Graves' hyperthyroidism and ophthalmopathy. Using RNA transcripts as the source, TCR beta CDR3 regions were amplified. HTBI primers were employed in a first-round RT-PCR of the TCR CDR3. TCRdb reanalysed the multiplex PCR reads using MiXCR and keeps one entry per CDR3 protein. The sample has approximately 400,000 distinct CDR3 sequences; about 20% are singletons. Sample: blood. The receptors originated from a woman under 30 with Graves' hyperthyroidism.

This clonotype was recorded many times. This rearrangement joins TRBV2 to TRBJ2-4; the D call may be TRBD1 or TRBD2 (7 bases each). V lost 6 bases to trimming and J lost 1 base, with 16 bases between them. Germline assignment: CDR1 SNHLY and CDR2 FYNNEI. The CDR3 consists of 16 residues. In nucleotides, the CDR3 is TGTGCCAGCAGGGATCAGGGGGGGAAGGCCAAAAACATTCAGTACTTC. Translating it yields CASRDQGGKAKNIQYF. Full variable domain (remainder filled in from reference TRBV2 and TRBJ2-4): EPEVTQTPSHQVTQMGQEVILRCVPISNHLYFYWYRQILGQKVEFLVSFYNNEISEKSEIFDDQFSVERPDGSNFTLKIRSTKLEDSAMYFCASRDQGGKAKNIQYFGAGTRLSVL.

The sample holds many counts of this clonotype. This sequence joins TRBV15 and TRBJ2-5; 9 nucleotides line up with TRBD2. Losses at the gene ends were 2 bases for V and 4 bases for J; bases not matched to a gene: 14. Germline loops: CDR1 LNHNV, CDR2 YYDKDF (reference sequence). This CDR3 comprises 18 residues. CDR3 nucleotides: TGTGCCACCAGCAGACGACCGGGAGGGCTAGCGGGGTCAGAGACCCAGTACTTC. Amino acids: CATSRRPGGLAGSETQYF.

This clonotype was detected many times. The rearrangement uses TRBV28 and TRBJ2-7, with 9 positions matching TRBD1. Germline V gene sequence: CDR1 MDHEN, CDR2 SYDVKM. This CDR3 comprises 14 residues. V shed 6 bases and J 2 bases; nucleotides not matched to a gene: 5. The CDR3 DNA is TGTGCCAGCAGGGAAGGGACAGGGACCTACGAGCAGTACTTC. Amino acid sequence: CASREGTGTYEQYF.

The chain couples TRBV20-1 to TRBJ1-1; D might be TRBD1 (6 bases). V was clipped by 2 bases and J by 3 bases, with 10 bases between them. The CDR3 spans 13 residues. Per the germline V gene, CDR1 is DFQATT and CDR2 is SNEGSKA (reference sequence). CDR3 sequence: CSARMDSYTEAFF. The CDR3, as DNA: TGCAGTGCTAGAATGGACAGCTACACTGAAGCTTTCTTT.

This clonotype was seen repeatedly, ten times or more. The chain has TRBV7-2 and TRBJ2-5, with no clear D. The ends were cut back, 1 base at V and 1 base at J, with 7 bases in the middle. Germline loops: CDR1 SGHTA, CDR2 FQGNSA. This CDR3 comprises 14 residues. CDR3: CASSLGHLQETQYF. The CDR3 DNA follows: TGTGCCAGCAGCTTAGGACACCTCCAAGAGACCCAGTACTTC.

This chain uses TRBV7-2 with TRBJ2-7; 8 bases fit TRBD1. Germline V gene lookup returns CDR1 SGHTA and CDR2 FQGNSA. Trimming at V came to 7 bases and at J to 0 bases, leaving 5 bases not matched to a gene. This CDR3 has 14 residues. CDR3 sequence reads: CASTPDRVSYEQYF. The CDR3 DNA sequence: TGTGCCAGCACCCCGGACAGGGTCTCCTACGAGCAGTACTTC.

This clonotype was counted at least ten times. The CDR3 bases are TGTGCCAGCAGTTACGAGGTTGGGGGGCTCGGAGCTTTCTTT. Amino acids: CASSYEVGGLGAFF. The rearrangement links TRBV6-5 to TRBJ1-1, with D perhaps matching TRBD1 (6 bases). The CDR3 loop spans 14 amino acids. Germline CDR1 MNHEY, CDR2 SVGAGI. V lost 2 bases to trimming and J lost 10 bases, with 17 bases between them.

This clonotype occurred many times. At one end, the junction sequence differs from germline, possibly due to a read error. V gene TRBV6-4 combines with J gene TRBJ1-2; the D gene is possibly TRBD1 (5 bases). Germline V gene sequence: CDR1 MRHNA, CDR2 SNTAGT. The CDR3 runs 14 residues. This CDR3 reads CASSYSSQGRRYTF. CDR3 in DNA: TGTGCCAGCAGTTACTCGAGCCAGGGCCGTCGCTACACCTTC.

This clonotype was observed many times. The chain joins TRBV3-1 to TRBJ2-6, with D perhaps matching TRBD1 or TRBD2 (7 bases each). CDR3 length equals 18 residues. Trimming took 4 bases from V and 0 from J, leaving 16 bases between them. Germline V gene data show CDR1 as LGHDT and CDR2 as YNNKEL (reference sequence). CDR3 coding DNA: TGTGCCAGCAGCCCCCAGGGGGAGGGTAACTCTGGGGCCAACGTCCTGACTTTC. Encoded protein: CASSPQGEGNSGANVLTF.

In its sample, this clonotype was seen many times. The chain couples TRBV29-1 to TRBJ1-2, with 9 bases lining up with TRBD1. V was pared by 1 base and J by 4 bases, with 4 bases of the junction left unmatched. The CDR3 extends over 14 amino acids. Germline V gene sequence: CDR1 SQVTM, CDR2 ANQGSEA. The CDR3 is CSVEGGTGIYGYTF. In DNA form, the CDR3 reads TGCAGCGTTGAAGGCGGGACAGGGATCTATGGCTACACCTTC. Based on the CDR3 plus reference TRBV29-1 and TRBJ1-2, the full variable domain is SAVISQKPSRDICQRGTSLTIQCQVDSQVTMMFWYRQQPGQSLTLIATANQGSEATYESGFVIDKFPISRPNLTFSTLTVSNMSPEDSSIYLCSVEGGTGIYGYTFGSGTRLTVV.

This clonotype was observed many times. This rearrangement joins TRBV18 to TRBJ1-1; weak D call: TRBD1 (5 bases). This CDR3 is built from 16 residues. Germline V lookup: CDR1 KGHSH, CDR2 LQKENI. The V and J ends lost 3 bases and 5 bases respectively, with 19 bases between them. This chain's CDR3 is CASSPSQTWQGTEAFF. The CDR3 DNA sequence: TGTGCCAGCTCACCGTCACAGACTTGGCAGGGAACTGAAGCTTTCTTT.

This clonotype was counted many times. V and J are TRBV5-1 and TRBJ2-7, with 11 positions matching TRBD2. The germline V gene has CDR1 SGHRS and CDR2 YFSETQ. Trimming cost V 0 bases and J 5 bases; bases outside gene matches: 4. The CDR3 consists of 15 residues. DNA for the CDR3: TGCGCCAGCAGCTTGGGCCGACTAGCGGGGCACGAGCAGTACTTC. Its protein product is CASSLGRLAGHEQYF.

This clonotype was observed at least ten times. V gene TRBV20-1 combines with J gene TRBJ2-4, with D uncertain. CDR1 and CDR2 (germline): DFQATT, SNEGSKA (reference sequence). Trimming removed 3 bases from V and 2 bases from J, with 14 bases in between. CDR3 length: 15 residues. The CDR3: CSASSVLGTKNIQYF. CDR3 nucleotides: TGCAGTGCTAGTTCAGTCCTAGGAACCAAAAACATTCAGTACTTC.

This chain links TRBV20-1 with TRBJ2-7; D remains unclear. Per germline, CDR1 DFQATT and CDR2 SNEGSKA (reference sequence). The CDR3 has 13 amino acids. Trimming pared 6 bases from V and 3 bases from J, leaving 15 bases between. CDR3 region: CSAQDDNIYEQYF. CDR3 bases: TGCAGTGCCCAAGACGACAATATCTACGAGCAGTACTTC.

The V gene is TRBV20-1, the J gene TRBJ2-7; TRBD1 matches at 9 bases. This CDR3 has 14 amino acids. Losses at the gene ends were 1 base for V and 3 bases for J; bases not matched to a gene: 4. CDR1 and CDR2 (germline): DFQATT, SNEGSKA (reference sequence). CDR3 coding DNA: TGCAGTGCTAGAGGGGGACAGGGCTACTACGAGCAGTACTTC. Encoded protein: CSARGGQGYYEQYF.

This clonotype was seen repeatedly, ten times or more. The genes are TRBV29-1 and TRBJ1-1; D not certain. The V end lost 7 bases, the J end lost 0 bases, and 9 bases lay between the germline ends. There are 12 residues in the CDR3. Germline V gene data show CDR1 as SQVTM and CDR2 as ANQGSEA. DNA of the CDR3: TGCAGCGGCCGAGACTTGAACACTGAAGCTTTCTTT. Protein sequence: CSGRDLNTEAFF.

The chain uses TRBV11-2 and TRBJ1-1, with 7 bases lining up with TRBD1. From germline, CDR1 is SGHAT and CDR2 FQNNGV. CDR3 size: 15 residues. With V trimmed by 1 base and J by 7 bases, 9 bases remained unmatched. This chain's CDR3 is CASSLVAPPGGEAFF. CDR3 in DNA: TGTGCCAGCAGCTTAGTAGCCCCCCCAGGGGGTGAAGCTTTCTTT. Filled out from reference TRBV11-2 and TRBJ1-1, the complete variable domain reads EAGVAQSPRYKIIEKRQSVAFWCNPISGHATLYWYQQILGQGPKLLIQFQNNGVVDDSQLPKDRFSAERLKGVDSTLKIQPAKLEDSAVYLCASSLVAPPGGEAFFGQGTRLTVV.

The J gene is TRBJ2-5, the V gene TRBV2; D tentatively reads TRBD1 or TRBD2 (6 bases each). The CDR3 runs to 12 residues. V lost 4 bases and J 7 bases, leaving 10 bases between the germline ends. CDR1 SNHLY and CDR2 FYNNEI come from the germline V gene. For the CDR3, the DNA is TGTGCCAGCAGTGGGGGGGCGGGGACCCAGTACTTC. Residues: CASSGGAGTQYF.